This T cell receptor (beta chain) was captured by sequencing in a study of T cells after yellow fever vaccination. Each CDR3 protein is one row after TCRdb ran MiXCR on the 5' RACE reads. The data hold about 430,000 distinct CDR3 sequences, with around 19% observed a single time. CDR1 is KGHDR and CDR2 is SFDVKD in the germline V gene. The CDR3 runs 13 residues. V was clipped by 10 bases and J by 8 bases; unmatched bases: 5. Sequenced material: PBMCs, taken before the yellow fever booster vaccination. This TCR came from a man between 18 and 29 years old who received the YFV17D yellow fever vaccine. V and J are TRBV24-1 and TRBJ1-6, with 9 nucleotides matching TRBD1. CDR3 amino acids: CATRDRADSPLHF. In DNA, the CDR3 is TGTGCCACTCGGGACAGGGCTGATTCACCCCTCCACTTT.